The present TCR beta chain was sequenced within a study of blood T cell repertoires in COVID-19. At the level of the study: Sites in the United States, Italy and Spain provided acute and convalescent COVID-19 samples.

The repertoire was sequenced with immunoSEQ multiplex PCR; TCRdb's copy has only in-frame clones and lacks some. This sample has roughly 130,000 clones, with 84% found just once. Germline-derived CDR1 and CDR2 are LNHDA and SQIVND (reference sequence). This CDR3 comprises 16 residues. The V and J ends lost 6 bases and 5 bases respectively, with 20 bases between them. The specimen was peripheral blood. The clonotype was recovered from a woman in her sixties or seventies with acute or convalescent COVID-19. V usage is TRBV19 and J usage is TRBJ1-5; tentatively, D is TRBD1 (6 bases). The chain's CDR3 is CASSPQDSGDYQPQHF. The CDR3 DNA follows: TGTGCCAGTAGCCCTCAGGACAGTGGGGATTATCAGCCCCAGCATTTT.